This T cell receptor beta chain was recorded in a study of blood T cell repertoires in COVID-19. TCRdb's table, derived via immunoSEQ multiplex PCR, lists solely in-frame clones and lacks some. The table records over 250,000 clones, 89% of them present only once. Trimming stripped 3 bases from V and 6 bases from J, with 15 bases between. The germline V gene encodes CDR1 GTSNPN and CDR2 SVGIG (reference sequence). CDR3 length equals 14 residues. This clonotype originated in an older woman who had recovered from COVID-19. The chain joins TRBV30 to TRBJ1-5; a weak D match, TRBD1 (5 bases). The specimen sequenced was PBMCs or T cells enriched from blood (not recorded which). In DNA form, the CDR3 reads TGTGCCTGGAGCCGGCGACAGACCCCTCAGCCCCAGCATTTT. This sequence encodes CAWSRRQTPQPQHF.